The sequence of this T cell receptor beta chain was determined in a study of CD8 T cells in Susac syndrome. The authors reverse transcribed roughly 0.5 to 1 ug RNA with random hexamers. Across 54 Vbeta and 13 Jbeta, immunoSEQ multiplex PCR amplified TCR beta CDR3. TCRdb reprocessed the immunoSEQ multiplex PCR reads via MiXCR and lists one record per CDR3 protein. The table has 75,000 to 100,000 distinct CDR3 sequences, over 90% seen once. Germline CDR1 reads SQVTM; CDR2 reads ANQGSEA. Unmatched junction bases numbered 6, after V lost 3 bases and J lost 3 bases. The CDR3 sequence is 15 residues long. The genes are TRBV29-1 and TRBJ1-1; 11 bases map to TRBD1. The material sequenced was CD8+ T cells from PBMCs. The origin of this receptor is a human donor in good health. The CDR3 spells CSVEGQGGSDTEAFF. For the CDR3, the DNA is TGCAGCGTTGAGGGACAGGGGGGAAGTGACACTGAAGCTTTCTTT.